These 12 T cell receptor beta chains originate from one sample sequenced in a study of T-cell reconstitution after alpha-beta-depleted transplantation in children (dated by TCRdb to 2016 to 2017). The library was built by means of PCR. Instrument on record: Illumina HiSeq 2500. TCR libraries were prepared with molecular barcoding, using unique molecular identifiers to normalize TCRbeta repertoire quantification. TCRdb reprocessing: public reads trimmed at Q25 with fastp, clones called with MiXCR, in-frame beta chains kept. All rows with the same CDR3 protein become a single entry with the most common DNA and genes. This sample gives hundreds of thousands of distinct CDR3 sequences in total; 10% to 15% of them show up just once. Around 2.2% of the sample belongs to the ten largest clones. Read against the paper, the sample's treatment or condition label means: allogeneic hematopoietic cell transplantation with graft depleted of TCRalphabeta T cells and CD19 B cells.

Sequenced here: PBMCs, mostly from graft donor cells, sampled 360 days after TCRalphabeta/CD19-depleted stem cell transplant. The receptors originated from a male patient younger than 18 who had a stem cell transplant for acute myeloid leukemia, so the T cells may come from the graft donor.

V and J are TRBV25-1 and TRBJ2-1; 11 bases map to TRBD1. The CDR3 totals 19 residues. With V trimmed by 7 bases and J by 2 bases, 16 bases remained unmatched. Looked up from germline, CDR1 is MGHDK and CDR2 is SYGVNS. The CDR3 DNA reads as TGTGCCAGCAAGGAGGTAGGGCCGAAGGGACAGGGGGCCTACAATGAGCAGTTCTTC. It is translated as CASKEVGPKGQGAYNEQFF.

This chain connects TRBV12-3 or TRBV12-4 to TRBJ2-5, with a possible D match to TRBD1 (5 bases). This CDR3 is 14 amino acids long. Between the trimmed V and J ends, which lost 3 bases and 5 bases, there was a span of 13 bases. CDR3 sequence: CASSLDAGRETQYF. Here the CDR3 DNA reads TGTGCCAGCAGTTTGGATGCAGGGCGGGAGACCCAGTACTTC.

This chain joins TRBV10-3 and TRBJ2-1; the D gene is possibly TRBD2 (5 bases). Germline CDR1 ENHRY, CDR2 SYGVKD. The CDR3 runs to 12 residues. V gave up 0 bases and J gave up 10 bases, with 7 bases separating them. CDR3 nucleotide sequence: TGTGCCATCAGTGAGTCATTAGCGGAGCAGTTCTTC. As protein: CAISESLAEQFF.

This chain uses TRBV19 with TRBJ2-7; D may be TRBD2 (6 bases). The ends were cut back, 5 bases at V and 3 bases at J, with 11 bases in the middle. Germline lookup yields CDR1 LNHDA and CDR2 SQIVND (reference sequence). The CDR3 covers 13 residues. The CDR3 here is CASSFGLIYEQYF. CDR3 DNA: TGTGCCAGTAGTTTTGGACTAATCTACGAGCAGTACTTC.

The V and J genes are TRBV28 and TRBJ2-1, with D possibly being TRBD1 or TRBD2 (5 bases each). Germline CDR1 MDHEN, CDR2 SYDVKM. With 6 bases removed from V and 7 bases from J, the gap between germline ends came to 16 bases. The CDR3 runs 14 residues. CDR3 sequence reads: CASSWGSKKNEQFF. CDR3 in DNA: TGTGCCAGCAGCTGGGGGAGTAAAAAGAATGAGCAGTTCTTC. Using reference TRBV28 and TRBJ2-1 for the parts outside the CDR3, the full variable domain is DVKVTQSSRYLVKRTGEKVFLECVQDMDHENMFWYRQDPGLGLRLIYFSYDVKMKEKGDIPEGYSVSREKKERFSLILESASTNQTSMYLCASSWGSKKNEQFFGPGTRLTVL.

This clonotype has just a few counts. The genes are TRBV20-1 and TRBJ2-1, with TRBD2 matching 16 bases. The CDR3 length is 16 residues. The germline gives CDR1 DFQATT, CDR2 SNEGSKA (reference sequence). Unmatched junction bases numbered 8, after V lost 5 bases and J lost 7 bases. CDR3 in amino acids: CSAPGLAGGPRNEQFF. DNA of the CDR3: TGCAGTGCTCCGGGACTAGCGGGAGGGCCGAGGAATGAGCAGTTCTTC.

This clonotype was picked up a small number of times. CDR3 bases: TGTGCCAGCAGCTTATCCCCGAGGGATACGCAGTATTTT. This encodes CASSLSPRDTQYF. The chain is built from TRBV7-6 and TRBJ2-3; D is undetermined. CDR1 and CDR2 (germline): SGHVS, FNYEAQ. The CDR3 is 13 amino acids. The ends were cut back, 2 bases at V and 6 bases at J, with 9 bases in the middle. The full variable domain, in which reference TRBV7-6 and TRBJ2-3 provide the parts outside the CDR3, is GAGVSQSPRYKVTKRGQDVALRCDPISGHVSLYWYRQALGQGPEFLTYFNYEAQQDKSGLPNDRFSAERPEGSISTLTIQRTEQRDSAMYRCASSLSPRDTQYFGPGTRLTVL.

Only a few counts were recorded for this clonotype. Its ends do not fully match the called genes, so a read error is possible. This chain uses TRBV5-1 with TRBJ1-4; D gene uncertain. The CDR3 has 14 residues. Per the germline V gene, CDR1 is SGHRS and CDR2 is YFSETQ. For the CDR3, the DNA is TGCGCCAGCAGTCGGAGATCCGAGCGTGAAGAACTGTTTTTT. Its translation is CASSRRSEREELFF.

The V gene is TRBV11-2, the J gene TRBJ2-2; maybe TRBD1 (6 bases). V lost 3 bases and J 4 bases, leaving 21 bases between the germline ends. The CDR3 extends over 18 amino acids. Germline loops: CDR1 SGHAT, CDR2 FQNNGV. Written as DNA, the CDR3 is TGTGCCAGCAGCTTGGAGCCCCGAACAGGGTCGGTCACCGGGGAGCTGTTTTTT. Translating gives CASSLEPRTGSVTGELFF.

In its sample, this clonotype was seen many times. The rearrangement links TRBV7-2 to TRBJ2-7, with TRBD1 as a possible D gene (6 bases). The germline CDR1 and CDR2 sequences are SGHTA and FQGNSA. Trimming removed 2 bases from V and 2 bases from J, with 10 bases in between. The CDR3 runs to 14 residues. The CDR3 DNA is TGTGCCAGCAGCTTAAGGAACAGGGCCTACGAGCAGTACTTC. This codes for CASSLRNRAYEQYF.

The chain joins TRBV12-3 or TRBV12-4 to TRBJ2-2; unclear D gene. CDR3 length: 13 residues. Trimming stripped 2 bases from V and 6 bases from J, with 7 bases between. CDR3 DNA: TGTGCCAGCAGTTTACGAGTTGCCGGGGAGCTGTTTTTT. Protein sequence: CASSLRVAGELFF.

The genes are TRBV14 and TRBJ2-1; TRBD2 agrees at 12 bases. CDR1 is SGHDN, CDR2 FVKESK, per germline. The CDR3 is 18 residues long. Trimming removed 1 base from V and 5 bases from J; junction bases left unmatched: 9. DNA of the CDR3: TGTGCCAGCAGCCAAGGGAGCCTAGCGGGAGGGCCACACAATGAGCAGTTCTTC. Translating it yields CASSQGSLAGGPHNEQFF.